What follows are 27 T cell receptor beta chains derived from one specimen sequenced in a study of cytomegalovirus exposure and HLA in healthy donors. This PCR relied on a set of 60 Vbeta primers and 13 Jbeta primers. Here immunoSEQ multiplex PCR was the method, and the copy in TCRdb shows in-frame clones only, minus some. Of 160,000 or so clones detected, 65% to 90% appear once; the ten largest clones hold about 7.1%. Source material: PBMCs. The receptors come from a woman aged 50 to 65 in good health and CMV-seropositive.

This clone was detected only once. The chain is built from TRBV14 and TRBJ2-6; no firm D call. The CDR3 runs 17 residues. The V and J ends lost 2 bases and 0 bases respectively, with 11 bases between them. Looked up from germline, CDR1 is SGHDN and CDR2 is FVKESK. In DNA form, the CDR3 reads TGTGCCAGCAGCCAACATCCCTTCAGCTCTGGGGCCAACGTCCTGACTTTC. Protein sequence: CASSQHPFSSGANVLTF. The entire variable domain, with the rest obtained from reference TRBV14 and TRBJ2-6, is as follows: EAGVTQFPSHSVIEKGQTVTLRCDPISGHDNLYWYRRVMGKEIKFLLHFVKESKQDESGMPNNRFLAERTGGTYSTLKVQPAELEDSGVYFCASSQHPFSSGANVLTFGAGSRLTVL.

The V gene is TRBV7-7, the J gene TRBJ2-1, with TRBD2 matching over 10 bases. The CDR3 has 15 residues. Germline V gene lookup returns CDR1 SSHAT and CDR2 FNYEAQ (reference sequence). The CDR3, as DNA: TGTGCTGTAGGCCCACGGACTAGCGGTAGTAATGAGCAGTTCTTC. It yields the protein CAVGPRTSGSNEQFF.

The gene calls are TRBV7-8 and TRBJ1-1; TRBD1 matches 7 bases. The CDR3 contains 14 residues. Trimming at V came to 5 bases and at J to 2 bases, leaving 5 bases not matched to a gene. Per the germline V gene, CDR1 is SGHVS and CDR2 is FQNEAQ. CDR3 region: CASSNRQGNTEAFF. In DNA, the CDR3 is TGTGCCAGCAGCAATCGACAGGGTAACACTGAAGCTTTCTTT.

V and J are TRBV21-1 and TRBJ2-3; TRBD2 is the table's D call, not checked against the DNA. TRBV21-1 is noted as a pseudogene. This CDR3 has 14 residues. The CDR3 loop is CASFRGLFPDTQYF. For the CDR3, the DNA is TGTGCCAGTTTTCGAGGTTTATTCCCAGATACGCAGTATTTT.

The chain employs TRBV2 and TRBJ1-1, with 8 bases aligning to TRBD1. Germline CDR1 reads SNHLY; CDR2 reads FYNNEI. The length of the CDR3 is 13 residues. Losses at the gene ends were 6 bases for V and 4 bases for J; bases not matched to a gene: 4. CDR3 bases: TGTGCCAGCAGCGAGGACAGGGCCACTGAAGCTTTCTTT. It yields the protein CASSEDRATEAFF.

This chain links TRBV6-1 with TRBJ2-3; TRBD2 aligns across 13 bases. CDR3 length: 16 residues. CDR1 MNHNS and CDR2 SASEGT come from the germline V gene. Trimming removed 3 bases from V and 2 bases from J; junction bases left unmatched: 2. The CDR3 DNA reads TGTGCCAGCAGTGAGACTAGCGGGGGGTACACAGATACGCAGTATTTT. Translated: CASSETSGGYTDTQYF.

The chain links TRBV6-6 to TRBJ2-1, with D possibly being TRBD1 (6 bases). Per germline, CDR1 MNHNY and CDR2 SVGAGI (reference sequence). V gave up 9 bases and J gave up 6 bases, with 18 bases separating them. The CDR3 is 14 residues long. This CDR3 is CASKTAGVGNEQFF. CDR3 DNA: TGTGCCAGTAAAACGGCAGGGGTGGGCAATGAGCAGTTCTTC.

This clone was found once. The chain has TRBV15 and TRBJ1-2; 11 bases map to TRBD1. V lost 3 bases to trimming and J lost 4 bases; unmatched junction nucleotides: 7. The CDR3 length is 16 residues. The germline gives CDR1 LNHNV, CDR2 YYDKDF (reference sequence). The chain's CDR3 is CATSRFGQGASYGYTF. The CDR3 DNA reads as TGTGCCACCAGCAGGTTTGGACAGGGGGCTTCCTATGGCTACACCTTC.

This clone has a single count. The rearrangement links TRBV9 to TRBJ1-2; no definite D call. Looked up from germline, CDR1 is SGDLS and CDR2 is YYNGEE. Trimming removed 3 bases at V and 6 bases at J, with 18 bases between. This CDR3 contains 15 residues. CDR3 nucleotide sequence: TGTGCCAGCAGCGGTGGTGTAACGAGGAAGAATGGCTACACCTTC. It encodes CASSGGVTRKNGYTF.

This sequence joins TRBV7-9 and TRBJ2-3; maybe TRBD2 (7 bases). V gave up 4 bases and J gave up 0 bases, with 20 bases separating them. Germline V gene lookup returns CDR1 SEHNR and CDR2 FQNEAQ (reference sequence). The CDR3 totals 18 residues. The CDR3 coding sequence is TGTGCCAGCAGCTCGTCTCAGTGGGCGGGGGCAAGCACAGATACGCAGTATTTT. Translated, it gives CASSSSQWAGASTDTQYF.

The rearrangement uses TRBV6-6 and TRBJ1-6, with 7 bases identical to TRBD1. From germline, CDR1 is MNHNY and CDR2 SVGAGI (reference sequence). The CDR3 sequence is 13 residues long. The ends lost 10 bases at V and 7 bases at J; junction bases unmatched: 7. Here the CDR3 reads CAIWTGSNSPLHF. CDR3 coding DNA: TGTGCCATCTGGACAGGATCCAATTCACCCCTCCACTTT.

V gene TRBV10-3 combines with J gene TRBJ2-1; D unclear. The V end was cut by 2 bases, the J end by 5 bases, with 10 bases between. The CDR3 contains 14 residues. The germline gives CDR1 ENHRY, CDR2 SYGVKD. DNA of the CDR3: TGTGCCATCAGTGAGGAGGATCTGGACAATGAGCAGTTCTTC. It codes for CAISEEDLDNEQFF.

The V gene is TRBV6-6, the J gene TRBJ1-5, with D perhaps matching TRBD1 (6 bases). CDR3 length: 16 residues. V lost 4 bases, J lost 3 bases, and 16 bases lay in between. Germline V lookup: CDR1 MNHNY, CDR2 SVGAGI (reference sequence). DNA of the CDR3: TGTGCCAGCAGTTCGACCAAGAACAGGGCCAATCAGCCCCAGCATTTT. Translating gives CASSSTKNRANQPQHF.

V usage is TRBV5-1 and J usage is TRBJ2-3; 7 positions agree with TRBD2. CDR3 length: 15 amino acids. CDR1 is SGHRS and CDR2 is YFSETQ in the germline V gene. Trimming removed 0 bases from V and 2 bases from J; junction bases left unmatched: 3. The CDR3: CASSLGRGDTDTQYF. CDR3 DNA sequence: TGCGCCAGCAGCTTGGGTCGGGGGGACACAGATACGCAGTATTTT.

J is TRBJ2-7 and V is TRBV27, with D perhaps matching TRBD2 (6 bases). Germline assignment: CDR1 MNHEY and CDR2 SMNVEV (reference sequence). With 5 bases removed from V and 3 bases from J, the gap between germline ends came to 8 bases. The CDR3 is made up of 12 amino acids. DNA for the CDR3: TGTGCCAGCAGTGGGGGGATCTACGAGCAGTACTTC. Translated: CASSGGIYEQYF.

V gene TRBV19 combines with J gene TRBJ2-3, with 8 bases fitting TRBD1. The CDR3 is 17 residues long. The germline gives CDR1 LNHDA, CDR2 SQIVND (reference sequence). Trimming took 8 bases from V and 1 from J; bases not matched to a gene: 14. For the CDR3, the DNA is TGTGCCAGTTCGGCGGGCCGACAGGGGCCCCGCACAGATACGCAGTATTTT. Amino acids: CASSAGRQGPRTDTQYF. Together with reference TRBV19 and TRBJ2-3, the CDR3 gives the full variable domain: DGGITQSPKYLFRKEGQNVTLSCEQNLNHDAMYWYRQDPGQGLRLIYYSQIVNDFQKGDIAEGYSVSREKKESFPLTVTSAQKNPTAFYLCASSAGRQGPRTDTQYFGPGTRLTVL.

V gene TRBV5-1 combines with J gene TRBJ2-7, with TRBD1 identical over 9 bases. The germline V gene has CDR1 SGHRS and CDR2 YFSETQ. CDR3 length: 15 amino acids. J lost 4 bases, V lost 7 bases, and 12 bases had no gene match. The CDR3 loop is CASPLGGTGIYEQYF. In nucleotides, the CDR3 is TGCGCCAGCCCACTTGGGGGGACAGGGATTTACGAGCAGTACTTC.

As DNA, the CDR3 is TGTGCCAGCTCGCCTTTCACTCTTGACAGCTCCTACGAGCAGTACTTC. This codes for CASSPFTLDSSYEQYF. V and J are TRBV18 and TRBJ2-7; possible D gene TRBD1, 5 bases. Per germline, CDR1 KGHSH and CDR2 LQKENI. CDR3 size: 16 residues. Trimming left V 6 bases short and J 0 bases short, with 18 bases between.

CDR3 sequence: CASSRGDRTPLHF. CDR3 DNA sequence: TGTGCCAGCAGTCGCGGAGACAGGACACCCCTCCACTTT. The chain combines TRBV6-5 with TRBJ1-6; weak D call: TRBD1 (6 bases). The CDR3 extends over 13 amino acids. Germline assignment: CDR1 MNHEY and CDR2 SVGAGI. Trimming left V 5 bases short and J 11 bases short, with 13 bases between.

This chain links TRBV7-2 with TRBJ1-1, with no clear D. V was trimmed by 5 bases and J by 4 bases, leaving 11 bases between them. Germline values: CDR1 SGHTA, CDR2 FQGNSA. This CDR3 is 13 amino acids long. The CDR3, as DNA: TGTGCCAGCAGCGCAGGACGGGGCACTGAAGCTTTCTTT. This codes for CASSAGRGTEAFF.

The V call is TRBV9, the J call TRBJ1-4, with D possibly TRBD1 on 6 matching bases. The germline V and J ends were trimmed by 0 bases and 8 bases, with 14 bases remaining between them. There are 15 residues in the CDR3. Per germline, CDR1 SGDLS and CDR2 YYNGEE. The CDR3 sequence: CASSVGRGYTEKLFF. CDR3 coding DNA: TGTGCCAGCAGCGTAGGAAGGGGGTATACGGAAAAACTGTTTTTT.

CDR3 nucleotide sequence: TGTGCCAGCAGCCCCGGTTCGTCGAACCTGCTCACCAAAGATACGCAGTATTTT. Its protein product is CASSPGSSNLLTKDTQYF. The chain has TRBV7-3 and TRBJ2-3; D unclear. The V gene lost 5 bases and the J gene lost 5 bases, with 26 bases spanning the gap. The length of the CDR3 is 18 residues. The germline V gene encodes CDR1 SGHTA and CDR2 FQGTGA.

This clone was seen a single time. V is TRBV27 and J is TRBJ2-6; no firm D call. Trimming took off 8 bases at V and 2 bases at J, with 10 bases between the two ends. The germline V gene has CDR1 MNHEY and CDR2 SMNVEV (reference sequence). The CDR3 is 14 amino acids. The CDR3: CASGEVTGANVLTF. The CDR3 coding sequence is TGTGCCAGCGGAGAAGTTACTGGGGCCAACGTCCTGACTTTC.

The rearrangement uses TRBV6-4 and TRBJ2-2, with 8 positions matching TRBD1. The CDR3 consists of 15 residues. The germline V gene encodes CDR1 MRHNA and CDR2 SNTAGT. Trimming removed 11 bases from V and 2 bases from J; junction bases left unmatched: 10. CDR3 residues: CAGLGQARNTGELFF. CDR3 DNA sequence: TGTGCCGGCCTGGGACAGGCTCGAAACACCGGGGAGCTGTTTTTT.

The chain carries TRBV7-2 and TRBJ1-5, with D hard to call. The length of the CDR3 is 15 residues. Trimming left V 1 base short and J 3 bases short, with 10 bases between. Germline CDR1 reads SGHTA; CDR2 reads FQGNSA. The CDR3 region is CASSLVAGPNQPQHF. CDR3 coding DNA: TGTGCCAGCAGCTTAGTGGCGGGTCCCAATCAGCCCCAGCATTTT.

The V call is TRBV15, the J call TRBJ1-5, with D possibly matching TRBD1 (5 bases). V lost 1 base, J lost 6 bases, and 10 bases lay in between. CDR1 LNHNV and CDR2 YYDKDF come from the germline V gene (reference sequence). This CDR3 contains 14 residues. CDR3 nucleotide sequence: TGTGCCACCAGCAGAGGAGGGGAGGCTCAGCCCCAGCATTTT. This gives the protein CATSRGGEAQPQHF.

The gene calls are TRBV27 and TRBJ2-5; D is perhaps TRBD1 (6 bases). Judging by the DNA end, TRBJ2-7 fits better; the J call may be wrong. This CDR3 has 14 residues. Germline CDR1 is MNHEY and CDR2 is SMNVEV (reference sequence). CDR3 sequence: CASSPKGVGYEQYF. In nucleotides, the CDR3 is TGTGCCAGCAGTCCCAAGGGGGTGGGCTACGAGCAGTACTTC.